Here is one T cell receptor (beta chain) with its context. No antigen is known for it. The data are from a study of T cell responses to AZD1222 COVID-19 vaccine. Study-wide points: An increase in Spike-specific TCR breadth and depth was observed after two AZD1222 doses. Unmutated regions of variants are reportedly targeted by nearly half of spike-specific TCRs.

Trimming stripped 3 bases from V and 5 bases from J, with 8 bases between. Germline-derived CDR1 and CDR2 are SEHNR and FQNEAQ (reference sequence). There are 12 residues in the CDR3. Libraries were prepared by immunoSEQ multiplex PCR; TCRdb keeps only in-frame clonotypes and omits some of them. Seen here are some 130,000 clones, 88% observed once, and the top ten hold over 15%. The TCR comes from an adult in good health. This material consisted of peripheral blood, taken on day 0 of MenACWY control vaccination. The rearrangement links TRBV7-9 to TRBJ2-7; D not certain. Here the CDR3 DNA reads TGTGCCAGCAGCTTTCGATTCGACGAGCAGTACTTC. This encodes CASSFRFDEQYF.